These 7 T cell receptor beta chains share one sample of origin, sequenced in a study of early T cells in non-severe SARS-CoV-2 infection. TCRdb reprocessed the 5' RACE reads with MiXCR, giving one entry per CDR3 protein. This sample has about 47,000 distinct CDR3 sequences, with around 9.6% found just once. The material sequenced was whole blood, taken at baseline. Receptors originate from an adult who was a healthcare worker with PCR-confirmed SARS-CoV-2 infection or an uninfected control (not recorded which).

The chain has TRBV20-1 and TRBJ1-6; D not resolved. This CDR3 comprises 15 residues. The ends were cut back, 1 base at V and 0 bases at J, with 7 bases in the middle. The germline gives CDR1 DFQATT, CDR2 SNEGSKA (reference sequence). CDR3 DNA: TGCAGTGCTAGAGCATCGAGCTCCTATAATTCACCCCTCCACTTT. Translating it yields CSARASSSYNSPLHF.

V gene TRBV18 combines with J gene TRBJ1-4; D uncertain. The CDR3 is made up of 15 amino acids. Trimming cost V 4 bases and J 0 bases, with 9 bases left between them. Germline V gives CDR1 KGHSH, CDR2 LQKENI. Here the CDR3 DNA reads TGTGCCAGCTCACAATTCGGGACAACTAATGAAAAACTGTTTTTT. Translated: CASSQFGTTNEKLFF. Based on the CDR3 plus reference TRBV18 and TRBJ1-4, the full variable domain is NAGVMQNPRHLVRRRGQEARLRCSPMKGHSHVYWYRQLPEEGLKFMVYLQKENIIDESGMPKERFSAEFPKEGPSILRIQQVVRGDSAAYFCASSQFGTTNEKLFFGSGTQLSVL.

The chain recombines TRBV18 with TRBJ2-1; 9 nucleotides match TRBD1. From germline, CDR1 is KGHSH and CDR2 LQKENI. J lost 9 bases, V lost 4 bases, and 10 bases had no gene match. The CDR3 is 15 residues long. The DNA of the CDR3 is TGTGCCAGCTCACTCGGGACAGGGTTGTTGGGTGAGCAGTTCTTC. Translation: CASSLGTGLLGEQFF.

V gene TRBV7-2 combines with J gene TRBJ1-5, with 9 bases aligning to TRBD1. The J segment lost 7 bases and the V segment lost 5 bases, leaving 6 bases of the junction unmatched. This CDR3 region has 14 residues. CDR1 and CDR2 (germline): SGHTA, FQGNSA. In DNA, the CDR3 is TGTGCCAGCAGCCGGGACAGGGATCGGCAGCCCCAGCATTTT. As protein: CASSRDRDRQPQHF.

The rearrangement joins TRBV20-1 to TRBJ2-3, with TRBD2 matching over 9 bases. This CDR3 region has 14 residues. Trimming cost V 1 base and J 6 bases; bases outside gene matches: 5. In germline, CDR1 is DFQATT, CDR2 SNEGSKA (reference sequence). In DNA form, the CDR3 reads TGCAGTGCTAGAGTGCGGGGGGGGCTTGATACGCAGTATTTT. Translating gives CSARVRGGLDTQYF.

This chain uses TRBV12-5 with TRBJ2-1; 9 nucleotides line up with TRBD2. The CDR3 consists of 16 residues. The V gene end was trimmed by 10 bases and the J gene end by 7 bases; junction bases not matched to a gene: 17. Germline V gene lookup returns CDR1 LGHNT and CDR2 FRNRAP. CDR3 sequence (DNA): TGTGCTAATGCCCCGGCGGGAGGGCCTTGGGCAAATGAGCAGTTCTTC. Its protein product is CANAPAGGPWANEQFF.

The CDR3 loop reads CASSPELNRAWEQYF. CDR3 sequence (DNA): TGCGCCAGCAGCCCCGAGCTCAACAGGGCATGGGAGCAGTACTTC. The chain links TRBV5-1 to TRBJ2-7, with D tentatively TRBD1 (6 bases). V lost 4 bases to trimming and J lost 7 bases, with 21 bases between them. From germline, CDR1 is SGHRS and CDR2 YFSETQ. The length of the CDR3 is 15 residues.